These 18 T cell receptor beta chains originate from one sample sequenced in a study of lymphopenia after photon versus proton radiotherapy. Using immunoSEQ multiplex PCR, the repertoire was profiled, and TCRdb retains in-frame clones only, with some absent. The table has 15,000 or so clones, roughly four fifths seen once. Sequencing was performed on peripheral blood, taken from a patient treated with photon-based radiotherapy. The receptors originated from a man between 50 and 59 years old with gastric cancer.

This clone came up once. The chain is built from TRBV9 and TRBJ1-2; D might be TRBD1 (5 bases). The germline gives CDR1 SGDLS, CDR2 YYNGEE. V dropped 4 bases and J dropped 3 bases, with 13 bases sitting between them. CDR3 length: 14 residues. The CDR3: CASSPGDSYYGYTF. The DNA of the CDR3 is TGTGCCAGCAGCCCTGGTGACAGCTACTATGGCTACACCTTC.

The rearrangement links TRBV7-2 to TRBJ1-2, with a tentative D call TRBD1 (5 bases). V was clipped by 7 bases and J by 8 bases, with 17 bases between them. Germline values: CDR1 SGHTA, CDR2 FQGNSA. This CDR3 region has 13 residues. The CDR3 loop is CASTLDTSAGYTF. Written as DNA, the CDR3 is TGTGCCAGCACCCTGGACACCTCGGCGGGCTACACCTTC.

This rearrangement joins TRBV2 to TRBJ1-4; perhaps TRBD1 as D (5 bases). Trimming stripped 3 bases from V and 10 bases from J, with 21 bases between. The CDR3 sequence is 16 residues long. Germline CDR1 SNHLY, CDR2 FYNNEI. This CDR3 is CASSEQRGLYEGKLFF. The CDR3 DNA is TGTGCCAGCAGTGAGCAAAGGGGTTTATACGAAGGAAAACTGTTTTTT.

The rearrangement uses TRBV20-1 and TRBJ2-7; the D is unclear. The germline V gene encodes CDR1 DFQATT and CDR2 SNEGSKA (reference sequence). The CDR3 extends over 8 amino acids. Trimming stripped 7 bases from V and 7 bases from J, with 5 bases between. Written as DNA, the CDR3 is TGCAGTGTACGAGAGCAGTACTTC. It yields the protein CSVREQYF.

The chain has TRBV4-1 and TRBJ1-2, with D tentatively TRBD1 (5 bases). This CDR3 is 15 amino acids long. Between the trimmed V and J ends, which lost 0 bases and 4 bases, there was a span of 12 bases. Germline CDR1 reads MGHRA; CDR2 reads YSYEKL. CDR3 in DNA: TGCGCCAGCAGCCAAGATCTAATGACAGTCTATGGCTACACCTTC. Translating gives CASSQDLMTVYGYTF.

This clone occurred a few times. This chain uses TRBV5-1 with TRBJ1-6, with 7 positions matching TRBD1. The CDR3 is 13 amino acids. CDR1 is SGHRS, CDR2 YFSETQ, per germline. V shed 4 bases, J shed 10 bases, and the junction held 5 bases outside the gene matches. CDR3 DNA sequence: TGCGCCAGCAGCCAGACAGGGCAATCACCCCTCCACTTT. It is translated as CASSQTGQSPLHF.

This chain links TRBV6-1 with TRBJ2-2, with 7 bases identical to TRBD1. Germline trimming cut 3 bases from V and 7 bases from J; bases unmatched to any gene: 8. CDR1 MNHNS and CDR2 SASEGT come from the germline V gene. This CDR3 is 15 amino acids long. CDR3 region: CASSEDRNLIGELFF. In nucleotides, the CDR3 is TGTGCCAGCAGTGAGGACAGGAATCTTATCGGGGAGCTGTTTTTT.

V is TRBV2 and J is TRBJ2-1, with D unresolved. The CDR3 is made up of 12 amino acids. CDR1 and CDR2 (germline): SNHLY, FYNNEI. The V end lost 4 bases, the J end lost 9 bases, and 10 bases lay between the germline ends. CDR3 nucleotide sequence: TGTGCCAGCAGTGCTACAGCCTTTGAGCAGTTCTTC. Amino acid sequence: CASSATAFEQFF.

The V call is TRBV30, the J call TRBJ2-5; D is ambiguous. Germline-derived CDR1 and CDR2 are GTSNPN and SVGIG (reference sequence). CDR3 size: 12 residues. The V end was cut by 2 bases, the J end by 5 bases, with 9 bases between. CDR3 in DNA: TGTGCCTGGAGTCAGAGGTTTGAGACCCAGTACTTC. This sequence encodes CAWSQRFETQYF.

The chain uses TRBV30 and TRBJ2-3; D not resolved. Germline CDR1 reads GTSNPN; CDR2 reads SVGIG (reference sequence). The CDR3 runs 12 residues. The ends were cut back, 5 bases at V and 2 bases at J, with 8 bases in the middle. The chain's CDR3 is CAWEENTDTQYF. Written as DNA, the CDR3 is TGTGCCTGGGAGGAAAACACAGATACGCAGTATTTT.

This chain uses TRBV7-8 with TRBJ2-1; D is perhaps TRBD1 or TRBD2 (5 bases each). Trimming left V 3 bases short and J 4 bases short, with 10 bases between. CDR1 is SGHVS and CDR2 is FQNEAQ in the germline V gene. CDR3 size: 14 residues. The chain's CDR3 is CASSFEEGYNEQFF. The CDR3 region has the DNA TGTGCCAGCAGCTTTGAAGAGGGGTACAATGAGCAGTTCTTC. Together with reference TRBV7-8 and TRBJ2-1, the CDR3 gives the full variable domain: GAGVSQSPRYKVAKRGQDVALRCDPISGHVSLFWYQQALGQGPEFLTYFQNEAQLDKSGLPSDRFFAERPEGSVSTLKIQRTQQEDSAVYLCASSFEEGYNEQFFGPGTRLTVL.

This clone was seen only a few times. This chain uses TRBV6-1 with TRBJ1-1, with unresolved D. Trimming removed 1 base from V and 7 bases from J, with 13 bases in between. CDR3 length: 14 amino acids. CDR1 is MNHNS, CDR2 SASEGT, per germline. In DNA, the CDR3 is TGTGCCAGCAGTGAAGACGGGGAATGGGGTGAAGCTTTCTTT. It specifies CASSEDGEWGEAFF.

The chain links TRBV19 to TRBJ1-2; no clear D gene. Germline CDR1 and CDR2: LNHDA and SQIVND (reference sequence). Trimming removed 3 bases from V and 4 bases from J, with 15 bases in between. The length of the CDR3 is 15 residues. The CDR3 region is CASSIRQGRSYGYTF. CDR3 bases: TGTGCCAGTAGTATTCGACAAGGGAGGAGCTATGGCTACACCTTC.

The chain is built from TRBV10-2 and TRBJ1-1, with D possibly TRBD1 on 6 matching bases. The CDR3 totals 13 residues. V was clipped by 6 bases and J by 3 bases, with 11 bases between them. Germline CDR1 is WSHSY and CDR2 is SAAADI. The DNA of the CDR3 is TGCGCCAGCAGCAAGACAGGCTACACTGAAGCTTTCTTT. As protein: CASSKTGYTEAFF.

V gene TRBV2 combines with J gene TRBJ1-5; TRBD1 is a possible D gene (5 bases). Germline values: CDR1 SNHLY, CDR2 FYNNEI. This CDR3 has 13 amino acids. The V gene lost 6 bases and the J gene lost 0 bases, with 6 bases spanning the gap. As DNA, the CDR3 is TGTGCCAGCAGAAGGGGTAGCAATCAGCCCCAGCATTTT. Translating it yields CASRRGSNQPQHF.

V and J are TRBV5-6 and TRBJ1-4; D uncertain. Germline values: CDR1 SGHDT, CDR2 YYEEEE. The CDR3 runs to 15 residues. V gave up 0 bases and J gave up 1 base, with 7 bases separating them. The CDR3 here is CASSLVVRTNEKLFF. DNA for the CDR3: TGTGCCAGCAGCTTGGTAGTCAGAACTAATGAAAAACTGTTTTTT.

CDR3 region: CASSRTGSFYGYTF. Here the CDR3 DNA reads TGTGCCAGCAGCCGGACAGGGTCCTTCTATGGCTACACCTTC. The rearrangement links TRBV9 to TRBJ1-2; 8 nucleotides agree with TRBD1. Germline V CDR1 and CDR2: SGDLS, YYNGEE. The CDR3 has 14 amino acids. Trimming removed 4 bases from V and 4 bases from J; junction bases left unmatched: 6.

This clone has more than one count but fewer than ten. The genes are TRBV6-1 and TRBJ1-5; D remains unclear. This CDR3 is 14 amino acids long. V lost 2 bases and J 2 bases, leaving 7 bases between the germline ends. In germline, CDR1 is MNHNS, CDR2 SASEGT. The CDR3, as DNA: TGTGCCAGCAGTGAAAGGGCAGGCAATCAGCCCCAGCATTTT. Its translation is CASSERAGNQPQHF.